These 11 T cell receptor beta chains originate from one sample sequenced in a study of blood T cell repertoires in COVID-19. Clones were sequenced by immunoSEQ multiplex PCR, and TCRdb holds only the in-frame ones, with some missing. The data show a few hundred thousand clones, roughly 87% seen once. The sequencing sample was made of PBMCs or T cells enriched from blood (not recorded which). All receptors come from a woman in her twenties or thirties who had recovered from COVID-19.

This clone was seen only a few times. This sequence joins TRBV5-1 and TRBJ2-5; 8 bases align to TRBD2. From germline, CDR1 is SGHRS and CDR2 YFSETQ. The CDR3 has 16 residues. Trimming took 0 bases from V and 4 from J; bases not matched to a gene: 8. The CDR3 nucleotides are TGCGCCAGCAGCTTGGCCGGGACTAGGGCGTCAGAGACCCAGTACTTC. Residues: CASSLAGTRASETQYF.

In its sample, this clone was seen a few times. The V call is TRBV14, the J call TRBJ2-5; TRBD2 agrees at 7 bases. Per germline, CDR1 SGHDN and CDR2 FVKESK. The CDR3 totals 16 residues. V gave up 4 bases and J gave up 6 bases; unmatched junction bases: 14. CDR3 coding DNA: TGTGCCAGCAGCCCCAACCGGGGAGGGCTTAGTAAGACCCAGTACTTC. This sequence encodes CASSPNRGGLSKTQYF.

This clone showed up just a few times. The CDR3, as DNA: TGCGCCAGCAGCTTGGGTCTAGCGGGGGGTCAAGAGACCCAGTACTTC. The encoded protein is CASSLGLAGGQETQYF. V is TRBV5-1 and J is TRBJ2-5; 11 bases are shared with TRBD2. The CDR3 is 16 amino acids. Germline CDR1 is SGHRS and CDR2 is YFSETQ. Trimming cost V 0 bases and J 2 bases; bases outside gene matches: 3.

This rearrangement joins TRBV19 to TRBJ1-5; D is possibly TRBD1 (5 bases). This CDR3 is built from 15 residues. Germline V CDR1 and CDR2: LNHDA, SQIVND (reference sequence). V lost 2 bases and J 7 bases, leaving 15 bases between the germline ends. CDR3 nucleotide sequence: TGTGCCAGTAGTATATCGTCGGGGGTTGGCCAGCCCCAGCATTTT. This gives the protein CASSISSGVGQPQHF.

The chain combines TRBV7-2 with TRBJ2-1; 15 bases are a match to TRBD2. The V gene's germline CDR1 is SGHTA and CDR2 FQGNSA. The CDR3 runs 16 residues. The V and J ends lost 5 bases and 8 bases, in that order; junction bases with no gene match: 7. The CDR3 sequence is CASSQIGLAGGHEQFF. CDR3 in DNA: TGTGCCAGCAGCCAAATCGGACTAGCGGGGGGGCATGAGCAGTTCTTC.

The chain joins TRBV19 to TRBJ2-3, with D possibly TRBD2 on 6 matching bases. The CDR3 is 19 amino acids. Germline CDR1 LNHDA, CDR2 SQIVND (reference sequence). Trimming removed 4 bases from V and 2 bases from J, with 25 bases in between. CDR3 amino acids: CASSTPIPGAGRSTDTQYF. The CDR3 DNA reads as TGTGCCAGTAGTACGCCCATCCCCGGGGCAGGGAGGTCCACAGATACGCAGTATTTT.

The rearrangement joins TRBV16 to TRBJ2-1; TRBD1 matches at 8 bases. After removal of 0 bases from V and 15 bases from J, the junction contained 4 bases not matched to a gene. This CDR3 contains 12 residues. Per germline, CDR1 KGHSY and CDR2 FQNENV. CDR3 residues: CASSQSGTGGFF. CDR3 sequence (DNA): TGTGCCAGCAGCCAATCCGGGACAGGAGGGTTCTTC.

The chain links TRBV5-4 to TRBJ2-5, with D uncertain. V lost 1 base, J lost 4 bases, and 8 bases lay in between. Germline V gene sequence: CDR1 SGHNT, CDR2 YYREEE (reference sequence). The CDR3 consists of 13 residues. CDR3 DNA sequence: TGTGCCAGCAGCTTGACCCTACGAGAGACCCAGTACTTC. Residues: CASSLTLRETQYF.

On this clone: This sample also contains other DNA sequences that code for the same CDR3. CDR3: CASSIGTGDYEQYF. For the CDR3, the DNA is TGTGCCAGTAGTATAGGGACGGGGGACTACGAGCAGTACTTC. The genes are TRBV19 and TRBJ2-7; maybe TRBD2 (6 bases). V was trimmed by 1 base and J by 3 bases, leaving 10 bases between them. CDR3 length: 14 residues. Germline values: CDR1 LNHDA, CDR2 SQIVND (reference sequence).

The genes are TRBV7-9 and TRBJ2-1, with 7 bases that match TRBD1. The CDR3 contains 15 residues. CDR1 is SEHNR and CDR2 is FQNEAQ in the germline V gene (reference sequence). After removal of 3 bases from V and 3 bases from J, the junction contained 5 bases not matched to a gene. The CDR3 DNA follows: TGTGCCAGCAGCTTGCGCCGGGACAGCTACAATGAGCAGTTCTTC. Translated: CASSLRRDSYNEQFF.

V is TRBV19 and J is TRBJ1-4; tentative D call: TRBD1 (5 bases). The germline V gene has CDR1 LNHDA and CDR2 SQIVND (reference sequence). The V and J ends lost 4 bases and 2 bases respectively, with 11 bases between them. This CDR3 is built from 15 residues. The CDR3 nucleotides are TGTGCCAGTAGTAGACTGACAGAGACTAATGAAAAACTGTTTTTT. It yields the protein CASSRLTETNEKLFF. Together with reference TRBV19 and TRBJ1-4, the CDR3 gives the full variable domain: DGGITQSPKYLFRKEGQNVTLSCEQNLNHDAMYWYRQDPGQGLRLIYYSQIVNDFQKGDIAEGYSVSREKKESFPLTVTSAQKNPTAFYLCASSRLTETNEKLFFGSGTQLSVL.